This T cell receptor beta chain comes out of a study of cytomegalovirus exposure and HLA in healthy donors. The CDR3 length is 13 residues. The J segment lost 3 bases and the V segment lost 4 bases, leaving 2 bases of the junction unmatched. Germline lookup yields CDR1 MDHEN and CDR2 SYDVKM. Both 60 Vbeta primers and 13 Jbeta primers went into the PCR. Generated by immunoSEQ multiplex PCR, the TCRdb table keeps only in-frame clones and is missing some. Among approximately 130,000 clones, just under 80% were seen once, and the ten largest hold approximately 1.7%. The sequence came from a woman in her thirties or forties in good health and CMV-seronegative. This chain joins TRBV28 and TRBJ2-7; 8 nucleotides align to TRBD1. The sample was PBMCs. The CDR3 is CASSWDRSYEQYF. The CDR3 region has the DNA TGTGCCAGCAGTTGGGACAGGAGCTACGAGCAGTACTTC. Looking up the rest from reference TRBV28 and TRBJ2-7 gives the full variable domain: DVKVTQSSRYLVKRTGEKVFLECVQDMDHENMFWYRQDPGLGLRLIYFSYDVKMKEKGDIPEGYSVSREKKERFSLILESASTNQTSMYLCASSWDRSYEQYFGPGTRLTVT.